This T cell receptor beta chain derives from a study of vaccination effects on CD4 cells after COVID-19. Study results and limitations: Post-vaccine spike-reactive clones in convalescents were mainly new vaccine-induced clones.

With 3 bases removed from V and 2 bases from J, the gap between germline ends came to 0 bases. Germline V CDR1 and CDR2: SGHDT, YYEEEE. The CDR3 is 11 residues long. Measured with immunoSEQ multiplex PCR; TCRdb has only the in-frame clones, and not every one. Of under 60,000 clones listed, under 80% were seen once; the top ten hold over 5%. A word on this clone: As yet, its antigen is unknown.

Before sequencing, viral peptide pools were used by the ViraFEST assay to expand antigen-specific CD4+ T cells. Following an approximately eleven-day culture, CD4+ T cells were purified. The person was diagnosed with PCR-confirmed SARS-CoV-2 infection between March and December 2020. After under 2.5 million PBMC were placed in each well, they were cultured with about 10 IU/ml IL-2 and 10 ug/ml peptides. With an HIV-1 Nef peptide pool, the negative control culture was set up. J is TRBJ2-1 and V is TRBV5-6; D is uncertain. The sequenced sample was CD4+ T cells from PBMCs cultured with HIV peptides, obtained before COVID-19 vaccination. Noted subset: HIV-1 Nef peptide pool negative control/reference culture. This clonotype originated in a human donor who had a prior SARS-CoV-2 infection. In DNA, the CDR3 is TGTGCCAGCAGCTCCTACAATGAGCAGTTCTTC. Its protein product is CASSSYNEQFF.